These 2 T cell receptor beta chains came from one sample sequenced in a study of blood T cell repertoires in COVID-19. The protocol was immunoSEQ multiplex PCR, while the TCRdb copy is restricted to in-frame clones and leaves out a portion. This table has hundreds of thousands of clones, 70% to 90% appearing once. The sample consisted of peripheral blood. The receptors originated from a woman in her 30s who had recovered from COVID-19.

V and J are TRBV10-2 and TRBJ2-3; a possible D gene is TRBD2 (6 bases). V lost 0 bases and J lost 0, with 16 bases in between. The CDR3 loop spans 18 amino acids. Germline lookup yields CDR1 WSHSY and CDR2 SAAADI. The CDR3 region has the DNA TGCGCCAGCAGTGAGTCCCTTGTGGGGGGTTCTAGCACAGATACGCAGTATTTT. Amino acid sequence: CASSESLVGGSSTDTQYF.

This chain uses TRBV7-2 with TRBJ2-2, with 9 bases that match TRBD1. Trimming at V came to 3 bases and at J to 5 bases, leaving 10 bases not matched to a gene. The germline V gene has CDR1 SGHTA and CDR2 FQGNSA. The CDR3 runs to 17 residues. CDR3 sequence (DNA): TGTGCCAGCAGCTTTACTTCGGGACAGGGTCGGACCGGGGAGCTGTTTTTT. Translation: CASSFTSGQGRTGELFF.